Listed below are T cell receptor beta chains from one sample, sequenced in a study of human T cells and chemical hapten exposure. TCRdb used MiXCR to reprocess the RACE reads, holding one entry per CDR3 protein. The sample lists approximately 260,000 distinct CDR3 sequences, over 7.5% seen once, with approximately 1.2% in the top ten. The sequences come from whole blood, collected in connection with sensitization to the hapten diphenylcyclopropenone (DPC). The receptors derive from a man between 18 and 29 years old with alopecia areata. Some clones in this sample may be carry-over from other donors' samples. The CDR3 runs from the conserved cysteine through the conserved F or W. D genes are given only for firm matches. Size is omitted from some rows. Given values are once, few, many or a class for expanded clones.

j_call v_call clone_size d_call cdr3_nt cdr3_aa
TRBJ1-6 TRBV27 . . TGTGCCAGCAGTCTATACACGGACAGCTATAATTCACCCCTCCACTTT CASSLYTDSYNSPLHF
TRBJ1-5 TRBV6-5 . . TGTGCCAGCAGCCACGACAACCTTAGCAATCAGCCCCAGCATTTT CASSHDNLSNQPQHF
TRBJ1-1 TRBV6-2/TRBV6-3 . TRBD1 TGTGCCAGCAGTCCGTACCGGGACAGGGCAGGTGAAGCTTTCTTT CASSPYRDRAGEAFF
TRBJ1-1 TRBV12-3/TRBV12-4 . . TGTGCCAGCATCCAACAGGAGCTGAACACTGAAGCTTTCTTT CASIQQELNTEAFF
TRBJ2-3 TRBV6-1 . TRBD2 TGTGCCAGCAGTGTTAGCGGGGTCCGGGCAGATACGCAGTATTTT CASSVSGVRADTQYF
TRBJ1-5 TRBV7-2 few TRBD1 TGTGCCAGCAGCAAGGGGACAGGGGGAAGCAATCAGCCCCAGCATTTT CASSKGTGGSNQPQHF
TRBJ2-2 TRBV7-2 many . TGTGCCAGCCGAGAGCTTGTTTCCGGGGAGCTGTTTTTT CASRELVSGELFF
TRBJ1-1 TRBV7-9 few . TGTGCCAGCAGCTACAACCCCGGGGGGGAAGCTTTCTTT CASSYNPGGEAFF
TRBJ1-6 TRBV20-1 many . TGCAGTGCCGTACCGGACGGCTATAATTCACCCCTCCACTTT CSAVPDGYNSPLHF
TRBJ1-6 TRBV20-1 few . TGCAGTGCTAGAGACTTGGTTACCAGGGGTTCACCCCTCCACTTT CSARDLVTRGSPLHF
TRBJ1-1 TRBV5-1 few TRBD1 TGCGCCAGCAGCCCTTTTGACAGGGGGCGTGACACTGAAGCTTTCTTT CASSPFDRGRDTEAFF
TRBJ1-5 TRBV27 . . TGTGCCAGCAGTTTATCCCTTCCCGGGCCCCAGCATTTT CASSLSLPGPQHF
TRBJ2-7 TRBV15 few . TGTGCCACCAGCAGTGGGGCAGGGGAGGGTTCCTACGAGCAGTACTTC CATSSGAGEGSYEQYF
TRBJ2-5 TRBV6-5 few . TGTGCCAGCAGTCGAACCCGCTTTGGGGACACCGCTCCGGGGGCCCAGTACTTC CASSRTRFGDTAPGAQYF
TRBJ1-2 TRBV2 few . TGTGCCAGCAGGGCCGAGGAGGTTACTAACTATGGCTACACCTTC CASRAEEVTNYGYTF
TRBJ2-2 TRBV4-3 . . TGCGCCAGCAGCCAACATTTCGGCACCGGGGAGCTGTTTTTT CASSQHFGTGELFF
TRBJ2-3 TRBV12-3/TRBV12-4 many . TGTGCCAGCAGCCAAACGGGGGGCCGGGGAGATACGCAGTATTTT CASSQTGGRGDTQYF
TRBJ2-1 TRBV2 . . TGTGCCAGCACCCGGTTAAATGAGCAGTTCTTC CASTRLNEQFF
TRBJ2-7 TRBV3-1 . . TGTGCCAGCAGCCGGGCCGGGTCCGGGCCCTACTACGAGCAGTACTTC CASSRAGSGPYYEQYF
TRBJ2-3 TRBV19 few . TGTGCCAGTAGTCTACGACTGACAGGTGGAGATACGCAGTATTTT CASSLRLTGGDTQYF
TRBJ2-3 TRBV11-2 few . TGTGCCAGCAGCTTAGTCCGCCGGACCATAACAGATACGCAGTATTTT CASSLVRRTITDTQYF
TRBJ1-3 TRBV5-5 . . TGTGCCAGCAGCTTGTCGCTCGGACGTCCATCTGGAAACACCATATATTTT CASSLSLGRPSGNTIYF
TRBJ2-7 TRBV4-3 few . TGCGCCACCGCGTCGGGACTTGGAGGGTACGAGCAGTACTTC CATASGLGGYEQYF
TRBJ2-5 TRBV25-1 few TRBD1 TGTGCCAGCAGTGGGACAGGGTCCCAAGAGACCCAGTACTTC CASSGTGSQETQYF
TRBJ1-3 TRBV4-1 many TRBD1 TGCGCCAGCAGCCAACTCGGACAGGGGATCACTGGAAACACCATATATTTT CASSQLGQGITGNTIYF
TRBJ2-7 TRBV3-1 . . TGTGCCAGCAGCCAAGCACGGAGCTCCTACGAGCAGTACTTC CASSQARSSYEQYF
TRBJ1-3 TRBV7-2 few . TGTGCCATCGTTAGGGGATCTGGAAACACCATATATTTT CAIVRGSGNTIYF
TRBJ1-1 TRBV11-1 . . TGTGCCAGCAGCTTAGACAGGGAGGACACTGAAGCTTTCTTT CASSLDREDTEAFF
TRBJ2-1 TRBV9 few TRBD2 TGTGCCAGCAGCCCAACGACTAGCGGGTATGAGCAGTTCTTC CASSPTTSGYEQFF
TRBJ1-2 TRBV7-2 few . TGTGCCAGCAGCTTTGGACAGCCTGACTTCTATGGCTACACCTTC CASSFGQPDFYGYTF
TRBJ1-6 TRBV20-1 many . TGCAGTGCTAGAGTCCTCGGGGACCTGGGGAATTCACCCCTCCACTTT CSARVLGDLGNSPLHF
TRBJ1-1 TRBV9 . . TGTGCCAGCAGCGTAGTAGGAGGAGCGGTGAACACTGAAGCTTTCTTT CASSVVGGAVNTEAFF
TRBJ2-1 TRBV20-1 few . TGCAGTGCTAGACCCCGAAGGGGGAGCAATGAGCAGTTCTTC CSARPRRGSNEQFF
TRBJ2-1 TRBV7-2 many TRBD2 TGTGCCAGCAGGCACCGGGACTACGAGCAGTTCTTC CASRHRDYEQFF
TRBJ2-4 TRBV12-3/TRBV12-4 few . TGTGCCAGTGAGCCGGGACAAACCACTGCCAAAAACATTCAGTACTTC CASEPGQTTAKNIQYF